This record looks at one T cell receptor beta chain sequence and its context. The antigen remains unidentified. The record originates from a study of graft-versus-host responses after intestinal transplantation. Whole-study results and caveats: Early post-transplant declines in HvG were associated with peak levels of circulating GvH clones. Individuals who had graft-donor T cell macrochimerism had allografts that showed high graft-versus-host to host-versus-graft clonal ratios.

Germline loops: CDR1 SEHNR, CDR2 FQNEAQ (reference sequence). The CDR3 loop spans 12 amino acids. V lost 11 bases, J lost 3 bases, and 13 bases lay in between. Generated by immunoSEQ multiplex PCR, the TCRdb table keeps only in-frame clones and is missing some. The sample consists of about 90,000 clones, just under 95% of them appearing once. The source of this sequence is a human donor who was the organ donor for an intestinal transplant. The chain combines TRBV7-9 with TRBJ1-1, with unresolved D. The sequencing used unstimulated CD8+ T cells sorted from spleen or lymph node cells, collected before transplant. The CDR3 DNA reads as TGTGCCGGGGAGGGTCTGGACACTGAAGCTTTCTTT. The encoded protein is CAGEGLDTEAFF.